Presented here are 25 T cell receptor beta chains from one specimen sequenced in a study of T cells expressing NK-cell markers. From its re-call of the 5' RACE reads, TCRdb lists each CDR3 protein once, without DNA. The listing records 150,000 or so distinct CDR3 sequences. Material: blood T cells: a sorted CD56 or NKG2C T cell subset, CD4+ or CD8+ T cells, or bulk PBMC T cells (not recorded which). All receptors derive from a woman aged 18 to 75 in good health.

The chain couples TRBV20-1 to TRBJ2-7; TCRdb calls TRBD1, which cannot be checked without DNA. Germline V gives CDR1 DFQATT, CDR2 SNEGSKA (reference sequence). The CDR3 is 14 residues long. CDR3 residues: CSASQVDRGYEQYF.

The CDR3: CASSQERGPNTQYF. The V gene is TRBV4-2, the J gene TRBJ2-3; no DNA is available, so the TRBD1 call from TCRdb remains unchecked. CDR1 and CDR2 from the germline V gene are LGHNA and YNFKEQ. CDR3 length equals 14 residues.

The rearrangement uses TRBV5-1 and TRBJ2-3; TCRdb designates TRBD1, a call that cannot be tested without DNA. Germline V lookup: CDR1 SGHRS, CDR2 YFSETQ. The CDR3 contains 14 residues. The CDR3 loop is CASSRTGSTDTQYF.

This chain joins TRBV5-1 and TRBJ2-3; the TRBD1 assignment by TCRdb is unverifiable without DNA. The germline V gene has CDR1 SGHRS and CDR2 YFSETQ. The CDR3 sequence is 15 residues long. The CDR3 sequence: CASSLSPGSTDTQYF. Combining the CDR3 with reference TRBV5-1 and TRBJ2-3 gives the whole variable domain KAGVTQTPRYLIKTRGQQVTLSCSPISGHRSVSWYQQTPGQGLQFLFEYFSETQRNKGNFPGRFSGRQFSNSRSEMNVSTLELGDSALYLCASSLSPGSTDTQYFGPGTRLTVL.

The V and J genes are TRBV2 and TRBJ2-2; TCRdb returns TRBD2, unconfirmable since there is no DNA. CDR1 and CDR2 (germline): SNHLY, FYNNEI. This CDR3 spans 17 amino acids. CDR3 sequence: CASRSRTSGANTGELFF.

The chain couples TRBV12-3 or TRBV12-4 to TRBJ2-5. This CDR3 spans 13 amino acids. CDR3 amino acids: CASSPYTQETQYF.

The chain carries TRBV28 and TRBJ2-7; no DNA is available, so the TRBD2 call from TCRdb remains unchecked. The germline V gene encodes CDR1 MDHEN and CDR2 SYDVKM. CDR3 length: 15 amino acids. The CDR3 sequence is CASSPPIGLGQKQYF.

The CDR3 region is CASSVGPSGTDTQYF. The gene calls are TRBV9 and TRBJ2-3. This CDR3 comprises 15 residues. Germline V CDR1 and CDR2: SGDLS, YYNGEE.

The rearrangement joins TRBV7-3 to TRBJ2-4; TCRdb selects TRBD1, and the lack of DNA leaves this call unchecked. Germline V gene sequence: CDR1 SGHTA, CDR2 FQGTGA. The CDR3 has 15 amino acids. CDR3 protein: CASSSAGVGGNIQYF.

The V gene is TRBV6-2 or TRBV6-3, the J gene TRBJ1-1; there is no DNA to check the TCRdb D call of TRBD1. The CDR3 sequence is 15 residues long. CDR1 MNHEY and CDR2 SVGEGT come from the germline V gene. CDR3 region: CASSKQTGVNTEAFF.

V usage is TRBV5-1 and J usage is TRBJ2-5; TCRdb gives TRBD2 as the D gene, but with no DNA this cannot be confirmed. Germline V gene data show CDR1 as SGHRS and CDR2 as YFSETQ. The CDR3 contains 15 residues. The CDR3 loop reads CASSQPERGEETQYF.

V and J are TRBV11-2 and TRBJ2-1; TCRdb indicates TRBD1, and absent DNA this call remains unverified. CDR3 length equals 15 residues. Germline loops: CDR1 SGHAT, CDR2 FQNNGV. The CDR3: CASSIQGGTYNEQFF.

This rearrangement joins TRBV5-1 to TRBJ2-5; absent DNA, TCRdb's TRBD2 call cannot be checked. Germline V lookup: CDR1 SGHRS, CDR2 YFSETQ. This CDR3 has 18 residues. CDR3 loop: CASSREGFSGSYQETQYF.

V is TRBV4-1 and J is TRBJ2-3; TCRdb outputs TRBD2, but without DNA this stays unchecked. Germline CDR1 MGHRA, CDR2 YSYEKL. The CDR3 loop spans 16 amino acids. CDR3 residues: CASSHGPSGPSNTQYF.

J is TRBJ2-7 and V is TRBV5-1; TCRdb designates TRBD1, a call that cannot be tested without DNA. Per germline, CDR1 SGHRS and CDR2 YFSETQ. This CDR3 comprises 15 residues. The CDR3 protein is CASAYGTGVTGEQYF.

V usage is TRBV9 and J usage is TRBJ2-7; TCRdb's D gene call, TRBD2, goes unchecked for lack of DNA. The length of the CDR3 is 14 residues. CDR1 and CDR2 from the germline V gene are SGDLS and YYNGEE. The CDR3 sequence is CASSVLASEGEQYF.

The V gene is TRBV5-1, the J gene TRBJ2-7; there is no DNA to check the TCRdb D call of TRBD2. The CDR3 sequence is 15 residues long. Germline assignment: CDR1 SGHRS and CDR2 YFSETQ. CDR3 protein: CASSRTAGSSYEQYF.

This rearrangement joins TRBV7-8 to TRBJ2-1. The germline CDR1 and CDR2 sequences are SGHVS and FQNEAQ. The CDR3 is made up of 13 amino acids. Here the CDR3 reads CASSLTTHNEQFF.

This chain links TRBV7-2 with TRBJ2-1; TCRdb's D call of TRBD1 is untestable without DNA. Germline V gives CDR1 SGHTA, CDR2 FQGNSA. The CDR3 length is 17 residues. The chain's CDR3 is CASSLALGGGPYNEQFF.

V gene TRBV5-1 combines with J gene TRBJ2-5; TCRdb's assignment of TRBD1 cannot be checked, as there is no DNA. Germline V CDR1 and CDR2: SGHRS, YFSETQ. CDR3 length: 16 amino acids. CDR3 in amino acids: CASRRGDSWVQETQYF. Full variable domain (remainder filled in from reference TRBV5-1 and TRBJ2-5): KAGVTQTPRYLIKTRGQQVTLSCSPISGHRSVSWYQQTPGQGLQFLFEYFSETQRNKGNFPGRFSGRQFSNSRSEMNVSTLELGDSALYLCASRRGDSWVQETQYFGPGTRLLVL.

The CDR3 loop is CSASPPSGRGRDEQFF. The chain couples TRBV20-1 to TRBJ2-1; without DNA, the TCRdb call of TRBD2 cannot be checked. Germline V lookup: CDR1 DFQATT, CDR2 SNEGSKA (reference sequence). CDR3 length: 16 amino acids.

The CDR3 region is CASSQVPLISEQFF. This chain uses TRBV3-1 with TRBJ2-1. The CDR3 spans 14 residues. In germline, CDR1 is LGHDT, CDR2 YNNKEL (reference sequence).

The chain uses TRBV2 and TRBJ1-2; the D call from TCRdb, TRBD1, cannot be confirmed without DNA. Germline V gene lookup returns CDR1 SNHLY and CDR2 FYNNEI. The CDR3 totals 14 residues. The chain's CDR3 is CASSYTTGSYGYTF.

The genes are TRBV18 and TRBJ1-1; TCRdb returns TRBD1, unconfirmable since there is no DNA. CDR3 size: 14 residues. Germline values: CDR1 KGHSH, CDR2 LQKENI. CDR3 sequence reads: CASSPAGSAGRAFF.

The chain employs TRBV5-1 and TRBJ2-3. Germline V lookup: CDR1 SGHRS, CDR2 YFSETQ. This CDR3 region has 14 residues. CDR3: CASSATTSTDTQYF.